A selection of T cell receptor beta chains follows, all from one sample in a study of blood T cell repertoires in COVID-19. Profiled with immunoSEQ multiplex PCR; TCRdb holds only in-frame clones, not every one. The sample lists 250,000 to 300,000 clones, roughly 89% occurring once. Specimen: PBMCs or T cells enriched from blood (not recorded which). These receptor sequences come from a woman in her 40s who had recovered from COVID-19. CDR3s include the opening cysteine and the closing phenylalanine or tryptophan. The order of the fields is V gene, clone size, J gene, D gene, CDR3 protein, CDR3 DNA. A D gene is named only where the DNA matches it firmly. Some rows mark clone size as missing; the rest say once, few, many or name a class of expanded clone.

TRBV5-1	NA	TRBJ2-7	TRBD2	CASSQGLAGSYEQYF	TGCGCCAGCAGCCAGGGACTAGCGGGATCCTACGAGCAGTACTTC
TRBV29-1	few	TRBJ1-2	NA	CSVGSGGYGYTF	TGCAGCGTTGGTTCCGGGGGGTATGGCTACACCTTC
TRBV18	NA	TRBJ1-4	TRBD1	CASSTGQAAVGKLFF	TGTGCCAGCTCAACTGGACAGGCGGCGGTTGGAAAACTGTTTTTT
TRBV4-1	many	TRBJ1-2	NA	CASSQGRNYGYTF	TGCGCCAGCAGCCAAGGCAGGAACTATGGCTACACCTTC
TRBV14	NA	TRBJ1-2	TRBD1	CASSQGQGIGGGYTF	TGTGCCAGCAGCCAAGGACAGGGGATAGGAGGTGGCTACACCTTC
TRBV5-5	NA	TRBJ1-4	TRBD1	CASSLKGQTTNEKLFF	TGTGCCAGCAGCTTGAAGGGACAGACAACTAATGAAAAACTGTTTTTT
TRBV5-1	NA	TRBJ1-4	NA	CASSPGRGGDEKLFF	TGCGCCAGCAGCCCTGGCAGGGGTGGCGATGAAAAACTGTTTTTT
TRBV15	NA	TRBJ2-3	TRBD1	CATSKGGGTDTQYF	TGTGCCACCAGCAAAGGGGGCGGTACAGATACGCAGTATTTT
TRBV29-1	NA	TRBJ2-5	NA	CSVAAGETQYF	TGCAGCGTTGCCGCGGGGGAGACCCAGTACTTC
TRBV5-1	NA	TRBJ2-5	NA	CASSLGSGVLQETQYF	TGCGCCAGCAGCTTGGGTAGCGGAGTATTACAAGAGACCCAGTACTTC
TRBV2	NA	TRBJ2-7	NA	CASCRDLTYEQYF	TGTGCCAGCTGCCGGGACTTAACCTACGAGCAGTACTTC
TRBV18	NA	TRBJ2-1	TRBD2	CASSPITSGAEQFF	TGTGCCAGCTCACCAATTACTAGCGGGGCCGAGCAGTTCTTC
TRBV9	NA	TRBJ2-5	NA	CASSPRDTLLQETQYF	TGTGCCAGCAGCCCCCGGGACACATTACTCCAAGAGACCCAGTACTTC
TRBV5-1	NA	TRBJ1-4	TRBD1	CASSFQTGGDEKLFF	TGCGCCAGCAGCTTTCAGACAGGGGGAGATGAAAAACTGTTTTTT
TRBV29-1	once	TRBJ2-7	NA	CSGLTGDSYEQYF	TGCAGCGGCCTCACGGGGGACTCCTACGAGCAGTACTTC
TRBV6-2/TRBV6-3	NA	TRBJ2-1	TRBD2	CASSTSTSGIYNEQFF	TGTGCCAGCAGTACCTCGACTAGCGGGATTTACAATGAGCAGTTCTTC
TRBV7-3	NA	TRBJ2-1	NA	CASSLMRAHEQFF	TGTGCCAGCAGCTTAATGCGAGCCCATGAGCAGTTCTTC
TRBV7-8	NA	TRBJ1-2	NA	CASSLGGFTYGYTF	TGTGCCAGCAGCTTGGGGGGATTCACCTATGGCTACACCTTC
TRBV18	once	TRBJ1-4	NA	CASSPERSSNEKLFF	TGTGCCAGCTCACCGGAGAGAAGTAGTAATGAAAAACTGTTTTTT
TRBV9	once	TRBJ1-2	TRBD1	CASSPRDSNYGYTF	TGTGCCAGCAGCCCCCGGGACAGCAACTATGGCTACACCTTC
TRBV18	NA	TRBJ1-1	NA	CASSPSRSGGTEAFF	TGTGCCAGCTCACCTAGTAGGAGCGGAGGAACTGAAGCTTTCTTT
TRBV18	NA	TRBJ2-7	TRBD1	CASSDRQGRPYEQYF	TGTGCCAGCTCAGACCGACAGGGGAGACCCTACGAGCAGTACTTC
TRBV9	NA	TRBJ2-1	NA	CASSVFGGLSDEQFF	TGTGCCAGCAGCGTGTTTGGGGGGTTGAGCGATGAGCAGTTCTTC
TRBV27	NA	TRBJ1-2	NA	CASSLDPIGGYGYTF	TGTGCCAGCAGTCTGGACCCGATTGGAGGCTATGGCTACACCTTC
TRBV10-1	NA	TRBJ1-1	TRBD1	CASRQGMVTEAFF	TGCGCCAGCCGACAGGGAATGGTTACTGAAGCTTTCTTT
TRBV6-5	NA	TRBJ1-1	NA	CASSYDRKNTEAFF	TGTGCCAGCAGTTACGACAGAAAGAACACTGAAGCTTTCTTT
TRBV9	NA	TRBJ1-3	NA	CASSVWGDPNSGNTIYF	TGTGCCAGCAGCGTGTGGGGGGATCCTAACTCTGGAAACACCATATATTTT